One T cell receptor (beta chain) is described in this entry. Its antigen is still unknown. It has no much larger one-base neighbor in the sample; base qualities were not kept. This sample was taken from a study of early T cells in non-severe SARS-CoV-2 infection (TCRdb year 2021). Study-wide context: Because TCR sequencing relied on bulk RNA taken from unsorted whole blood, pairing of alpha and beta chains was not possible.

The study was a case-control design nested within a healthcare worker cohort in London, UK, with weekly nasopharyngeal swab PCR tests and blood sampling. Between 23 and 31 March 2020, the week of the UK lockdown, healthcare workers were enrolled and then followed up weekly for as long as 16 weeks. V lost 2 bases and J lost 2 bases; the stretch between them is 19 bases long. The CDR3 sequence holds 19 residues, the cysteine and phenylalanine included. The entry retains the CDR3 DNA only, 57 bases that are in frame from base 1. CDR1 MNHEY and CDR2 SVGEGT are derived from the germline V gene. Beyond this particular receptor, the publication reports: VDJdb matching was skewed toward anti-spike CD8 responses and likely underestimated virus-specific expansions by missing private and CD4 specificities.

The library was produced with 5' RACE. Sequencing used a NextSeq 500. The TCR library protocol attached unique molecular identifiers to individual cDNA molecules to correct for sequencing error and PCR bias. TCR alpha and beta chains were both sequenced, and the abundances of alpha and beta sequences in each sample were closely correlated with each other. As for how the authors treated the data: Decombinator V4 was used to annotate the V gene, J gene and CDR3 of the TCR sequences. Expanded TCRs were defined as changing significantly between any two time points under a Poisson model with p below 0.0001. TCR abundances were normalised to the total number of TCRs sequenced per sample and expressed as counts per million. TRAV1-2 paired with TRAJ12, TRAJ20 or TRAJ33 defined MAIT TCRs, while TRAV10 paired with TRAJ18 defined iNKT TCRs. VDJdb, accessed 1 November 2021, was searched for CMV, EBV and SARS-CoV-2 annotated TCRs, with TCRs annotated for multiple antigens excluded. TCRdb reran the public reads through fastp at Q25 and MiXCR, keeping productive beta chains. When rows share a CDR3 protein, they turn into one entry using the most common DNA and genes. What appears here as the V and J calls and clone size reflects TCRdb's work, not the paper's. This sample comprises roughly 69,000 distinct CDR3 sequences, roughly 10% of them detected only once. The biggest ten clones account for about 14% of the sample.

This chain is built from TRBV6-2 or TRBV6-3 and TRBJ2-6, with the D gene not confidently named. The sequence came from an adult who was a healthcare worker with PCR-confirmed SARS-CoV-2 infection or an uninfected control (not recorded which). The specimen was whole blood, collected at baseline. The nucleotides are TGTGCCAGCAGTTACGGCTCTCCGGCCCACCGTCCTGGGGCCAACGTCCTGACTTTC. Its protein is CASSYGSPAHRPGANVLTF.